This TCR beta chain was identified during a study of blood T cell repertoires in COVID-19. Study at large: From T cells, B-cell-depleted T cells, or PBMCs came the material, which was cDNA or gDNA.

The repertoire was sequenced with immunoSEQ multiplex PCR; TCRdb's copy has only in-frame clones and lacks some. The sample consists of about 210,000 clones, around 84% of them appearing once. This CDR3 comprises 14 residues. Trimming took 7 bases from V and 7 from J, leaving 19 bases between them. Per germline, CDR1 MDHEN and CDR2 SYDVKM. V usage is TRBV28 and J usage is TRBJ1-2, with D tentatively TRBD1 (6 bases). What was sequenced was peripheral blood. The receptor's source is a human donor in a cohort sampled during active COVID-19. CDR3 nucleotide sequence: TGTGCCAGCATCCAGGGGAGTGGGATCCGTGGCTACACCTTC. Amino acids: CASIQGSGIRGYTF.